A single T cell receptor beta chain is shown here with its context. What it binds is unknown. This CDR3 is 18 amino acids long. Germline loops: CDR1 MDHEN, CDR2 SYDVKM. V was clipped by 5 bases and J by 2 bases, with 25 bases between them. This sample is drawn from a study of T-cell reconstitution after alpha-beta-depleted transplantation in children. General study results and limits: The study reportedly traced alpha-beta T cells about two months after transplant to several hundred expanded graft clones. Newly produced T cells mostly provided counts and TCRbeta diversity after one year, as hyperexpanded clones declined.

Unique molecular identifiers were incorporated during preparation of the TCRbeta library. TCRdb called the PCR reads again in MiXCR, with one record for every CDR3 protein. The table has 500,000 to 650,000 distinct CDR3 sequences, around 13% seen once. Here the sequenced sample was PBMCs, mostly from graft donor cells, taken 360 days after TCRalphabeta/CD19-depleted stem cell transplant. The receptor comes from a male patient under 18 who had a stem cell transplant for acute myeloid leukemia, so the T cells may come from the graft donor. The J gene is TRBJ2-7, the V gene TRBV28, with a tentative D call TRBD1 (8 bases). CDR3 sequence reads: CASSMGRGRFGRAYEQYF. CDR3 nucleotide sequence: TGTGCCAGCAGTATGGGCAGGGGGCGCTTTGGGAGGGCCTACGAGCAGTACTTC.